This paragraph covers one T cell receptor (beta chain) sequence. This clone showed up just once. Its antigen remains unidentified. Base quality data are lacking; no much larger clone is found one base away. One collaborating source in Seattle enrolled patients during active infection and followed them longitudinally through the course of disease. Each collaborating institution followed its own protocols to collect whole blood in K2EDTA tubes. For TCRbeta analysis, collaborators shipped samples in one of three forms: frozen whole blood, isolated PBMCs, or DNA extracted from either of those sample types. The germline V gene encodes CDR1 MNHNS and CDR2 SASEGT. After removal of 1 base from V and 4 bases from J, the junction retains 8 bases not matched to a gene. The CDR3 starts with the cysteine, ends with the phenylalanine, and has 18 residues. Only CDR3 DNA is held: 54 bases, read in frame from base 1.

This sample was taken from a study of blood T cell repertoires in COVID-19 (dated by TCRdb to between 2020 and 2021). Looking at the study overall: The collaborator samples originated in the United States, Italy and Spain and spanned the acute and convalescent phases of COVID-19. The material from the prospective study consisted of cDNA or gDNA derived from T cells, B-cell-depleted T cells, or PBMCs. The dataset comprised deeply sampled blood TCRbeta repertoires from subjects exposed to, actively infected with, or recovered from COVID-19. A freely available public database, intended as a resource for researchers studying the immune response to SARS-CoV-2, is where the repertoires were released. The samples were drawn from the first 160 participants of the ongoing ImmuneRACE study and from under 1,500 subjects provided by 6 global collaborators. The sample metadata nearly always contained a de-identified subject ID, COVID-19 status, age in years and sex. Where available, HLA class I and class II types were obtained from metadata supplied by the sample provider rather than from assay-based typing.

The full study reports these points: The amount of clinical and demographic metadata varied by source and participant and was provided uncurated.

TCRbeta CDR3 regions were amplified from genomic DNA by means of the immunoSEQ Assay, a bias-controlled multiplex PCR. The authors' pipeline ran thus. The number of nucleated cells in each sample was estimated from the amplification of reference gene primers within the assay. To quantify the absolute abundance of each unique TCRbeta CDR3 rearrangement, sequence reads were collapsed and filtered. For each sample, productive Simpson clonality was calculated as the square root of Simpson's diversity index over productive rearrangements. In TCRdb, the immuneACCESS table is reduced to in-frame sequences with V and J assigned. These tables do not hold every clone; where another copy was compared, an unresolved V gene accounts for under half, and the others remain unexplained. That table supplies the V and J calls and clone size; D and trimming were determined from the DNA. This sample has tens of thousands of clones in its table, and 65% to 85% of those were observed once. The ten most abundant clones make up about 9.4% of the sample.

This sequence originates from a man aged 25-45 years with COVID-19, enrolled during active disease. The material sequenced was peripheral blood. The V gene is TRBV6-1 and the J gene is TRBJ2-6, with 9 bases in between that match TRBD1. The nucleotide sequence is given as TGTGCCAGCAGTGAAGTCCAACAGGGGGCGGCGGGGGCCAACGTCCTGACTTTC. Its product reads: CASSEVQQGAAGANVLTF.